A selection of T cell receptor beta chains follows, all from one sample in a study of cytomegalovirus exposure and HLA in healthy donors. The data were produced by immunoSEQ multiplex PCR, yet TCRdb's version contains in-frame clones alone and is incomplete. The sample lists about 170,000 clones; roughly 85% were seen once. Sequencing input: PBMCs. The source of these receptors is a male donor in good health and CMV-seronegative. CDR3s include the opening cysteine and the closing phenylalanine or tryptophan. A D gene is named only where the DNA matches it firmly. Not every row has a clone size; where given, it reads once, few, many or a size class.

CASSGGQGVGYEQYF	TGTGCCAGCAGTGGTGGACAGGGAGTGGGCTACGAGCAGTACTTC	TRBV6-1	TRBJ2-7	TRBD1	.
CASSLATGSGGYTF	TGTGCCAGCAGCTTAGCGACAGGGTCGGGTGGCTACACCTTC	TRBV7-2	TRBJ1-2	TRBD1	.
CASSYQFEGSGNTIYF	TGTGCCAGCAGTTATCAATTTGAGGGATCTGGAAACACCATATATTTT	TRBV6-5	TRBJ1-3	.	.
CASSERGGPTYEQYF	TGTGCCAGCAGTGAACGAGGCGGGCCTACCTACGAGCAGTACTTC	TRBV2	TRBJ2-7	.	.
CASSSELDRQNTEAFF	TGTGCCAGCAGCTCGGAATTAGACAGACAGAACACTGAAGCTTTCTTT	TRBV7-9	TRBJ1-1	.	.
CASSRLASTDTQYF	TGTGCCAGCAGCCGCCTAGCGAGCACAGATACGCAGTATTTT	TRBV7-7	TRBJ2-3	.	.
CASSLESGIMADTQYF	TGTGCCAGCAGCTTAGAGAGCGGGATTATGGCAGATACGCAGTATTTT	TRBV11-2	TRBJ2-3	TRBD2	.
CASSSATGGRGYTF	TGTGCCAGTAGTTCCGCAACAGGGGGTCGAGGCTACACCTTC	TRBV19	TRBJ1-2	TRBD1	once
CASQGQGLFGTQYF	TGTGCCAGCCAAGGACAGGGACTTTTTGGGACCCAGTACTTC	TRBV19	TRBJ2-5	TRBD1	.
CASSLGGTAGNTIYF	TGTGCCAGTAGCCTGGGGGGAACAGCGGGAAACACCATATATTTT	TRBV19	TRBJ1-3	.	few
CASSLDRVGEKLFF	TGTGCCAGCAGCTTAGACAGGGTTGGTGAAAAACTGTTTTTT	TRBV7-9	TRBJ1-4	.	few
CASRRGQGGDTQYF	TGTGCCAGTAGACGTGGACAGGGCGGGGATACGCAGTATTTT	TRBV19	TRBJ2-3	TRBD1	.
CASSPPLLTGELFF	TGTGCCAGCTCACCACCTCTACTGACCGGGGAGCTGTTTTTT	TRBV18	TRBJ2-2	.	.
CASSEGGQSKNIQYF	TGTGCCAGCAGTGAAGGGGGCCAGTCCAAAAACATTCAGTACTTC	TRBV2	TRBJ2-4	.	.
CASSMRHSTANYGYTF	TGTGCCAGTAGTATGCGCCATTCAACAGCTAACTATGGCTACACCTTC	TRBV19	TRBJ1-2	.	few
CASKRGQGTYEQYF	TGTGCCAGCAAGCGCGGACAGGGGACCTACGAGCAGTACTTC	TRBV2	TRBJ2-7	TRBD1	.
CASRGGQLNTEAFF	TGTGCCAGCAGAGGGGGACAGTTGAACACTGAAGCTTTCTTT	TRBV6-6	TRBJ1-1	TRBD1	.
CASSRKRKEGHTQYF	TGTGCCAGCAGTCGTAAGCGGAAGGAGGGACATACGCAGTATTTT	TRBV9	TRBJ2-3	.	.
CASSQSPGGFREKLFF	TGTGCCAGCAGCCAGTCACCAGGGGGGTTTAGGGAAAAACTGTTTTTT	TRBV4-2	TRBJ1-4	TRBD1	.
CASSQGAFGNQPQHF	TGCGCCAGCAGCCAGGGGGCTTTTGGCAATCAGCCCCAGCATTTT	TRBV4-1	TRBJ1-5	.	.
CASSDSAFSGVSEQFF	TGTGCCAGCAGTGACTCAGCTTTCTCGGGGGTTAGTGAGCAGTTCTTC	TRBV6-4	TRBJ2-1	.	.
CASRRQGAYEQYF	TGTGCCAGCAGAAGACAGGGAGCCTACGAGCAGTACTTC	TRBV2	TRBJ2-7	TRBD1	.
CASSEYSPGSYEQYF	TGTGCCAGCAGTGAATACTCACCCGGCTCCTACGAGCAGTACTTC	TRBV25-1	TRBJ2-7	.	.
CASSPRGGGYTLEQFF	TGTGCCAGCAGCCCCCGGGGGGGCGGGTACACCCTAGAGCAGTTCTTC	TRBV5-4	TRBJ2-1	TRBD2	.
CASSPGGSEQYF	TGTGCCAGCTCACCCGGCGGGAGCGAGCAGTACTTC	TRBV18	TRBJ2-7	TRBD2	.
CASSVGPGGRGYSYEQYF	TGTGCCAGCAGCGTCGGACCCGGGGGTCGGGGGTACTCCTACGAGCAGTACTTC	TRBV9	TRBJ2-7	.	.
CASSSHGGWNTEAFF	TGTGCCAGTAGTTCCCACGGGGGATGGAACACTGAAGCTTTCTTT	TRBV19	TRBJ1-1	.	.
CASSLNGEGEEQFF	TGCGCCAGCAGCTTGAATGGGGAGGGGGAAGAGCAGTTCTTC	TRBV5-1	TRBJ2-1	.	.
CASSRDRGYEQYF	TGTGCCAGCAGCCGGGACAGGGGTTACGAGCAGTACTTC	TRBV2	TRBJ2-7	TRBD1	.
CASSQGRQIYEQYF	TGTGCCAGCAGCCAGGGCCGACAAATCTACGAGCAGTACTTC	TRBV7-9	TRBJ2-7	.	.
CASSYSGGFSYEQYF	TGTGCCAGCAGTTACTCAGGGGGTTTCTCCTACGAGCAGTACTTC	TRBV6-5	TRBJ2-7	.	.